The 11 T cell receptor beta chains given below trace back to one sample, sequenced in a study of blood T cell repertoires in COVID-19. Assay: immunoSEQ multiplex PCR; the TCRdb copy retains only in-frame clones and omits some. This sample has around 200,000 clones; around 89% occur once, and the top ten carry about 1.2%. Sequenced material: PBMCs or T cells enriched from blood (not recorded which). The receptors were sampled from a man between 25 and 39 years old who had recovered from COVID-19.

CDR3 protein: CASSLRQAGFYTEAFF. CDR3 DNA sequence: TGTGCCAGCAGCCTGAGACAGGCAGGTTTTTATACTGAAGCTTTCTTT. The chain recombines TRBV7-2 with TRBJ1-1, with D possibly matching TRBD1 (6 bases). There are 16 residues in the CDR3. V lost 5 bases to trimming and J lost 5 bases, with 21 bases between them. The germline V gene encodes CDR1 SGHTA and CDR2 FQGNSA.

A note on this clone: The conserved phenylalanine or tryptophan normally closing the CDR3 is absent here, so this likely arose from a read error. The V call is TRBV30, the J call TRBJ1-2; the D is unclear. Per the germline V gene, CDR1 is GTSNPN and CDR2 is SVGIG (reference sequence). The CDR3 is made up of 12 amino acids. V lost 3 bases to trimming and J lost 4 bases, with 9 bases between them. CDR3 protein: CAWRPDTYGYTL. CDR3 bases: TGTGCCTGGAGACCCGACACCTATGGCTACACCCTC.

The chain is built from TRBV5-4 and TRBJ2-3; D is possibly TRBD1 (6 bases). Between the trimmed V and J ends, which lost 0 bases and 6 bases, there was a span of 11 bases. CDR3 size: 14 residues. Germline lookup yields CDR1 SGHNT and CDR2 YYREEE (reference sequence). CDR3 sequence (DNA): TGTGCCAGCAGCTTGGGGGGGCGCATGGATACGCAGTATTTT. Its translation is CASSLGGRMDTQYF.

The chain couples TRBV7-8 to TRBJ2-1; 8 nucleotides match TRBD1. Per germline, CDR1 SGHVS and CDR2 FQNEAQ. The V gene end was trimmed by 4 bases and the J gene end by 5 bases; junction bases not matched to a gene: 10. The CDR3 is made up of 16 amino acids. In DNA form, the CDR3 reads TGTGCCAGCAGCTCAGGGGGCAGACCGGGTGACAATGAGCAGTTCTTC. Translating it yields CASSSGGRPGDNEQFF.

The chain recombines TRBV5-6 with TRBJ1-2, with D uncertain. The germline V gene encodes CDR1 SGHDT and CDR2 YYEEEE. CDR3 length equals 13 residues. V lost 4 bases, J lost 7 bases, and 14 bases lay in between. CDR3 nucleotide sequence: TGTGCCAGCAGCCCAGACAAGCTGGGTGGCTACACCTTC. It is translated as CASSPDKLGGYTF.

The chain's CDR3 is CASSSFNQGEGGYTF. The CDR3 nucleotides are TGTGCCAGCAGTTCTTTCAATCAGGGGGAAGGGGGCTACACCTTC. The chain recombines TRBV6-5 with TRBJ1-2; 7 bases match TRBD1. The CDR3 is 15 amino acids. CDR1 and CDR2 from the germline V gene are MNHEY and SVGAGI. V was clipped by 4 bases and J by 8 bases; unmatched bases: 13.

The rearrangement uses TRBV7-9 and TRBJ2-3; 12 bases match TRBD2. This CDR3 has 19 amino acids. Trimming removed 0 bases from V and 8 bases from J; junction bases left unmatched: 15. Germline CDR1 reads SEHNR; CDR2 reads FQNEAQ (reference sequence). CDR3 amino acids: CASSLALPTGLAGRGTQYF. The DNA of the CDR3 is TGTGCCAGCAGCTTAGCGTTACCCACCGGACTAGCGGGACGGGGTACGCAGTATTTT.

The chain uses TRBV13 and TRBJ1-3; possibly TRBD1 for D (6 bases). V lost 6 bases and J 2 bases, leaving 17 bases between the germline ends. The CDR3 has 16 residues. Germline V CDR1 and CDR2: PRHDT, FYEKMQ (reference sequence). The CDR3 nucleotides read TGTGCCAGCAGATCGAAGACAGGAGGCCCTGGAAACACCATATATTTT. Amino acids: CASRSKTGGPGNTIYF.

The rearrangement joins TRBV5-5 to TRBJ2-1; D may be TRBD1 (6 bases). Germline V gene sequence: CDR1 SGHKS, CDR2 YYEKEE (reference sequence). V was shortened by 2 bases and J by 1 base, with 7 bases between the two germline ends. This CDR3 is 14 amino acids long. DNA for the CDR3: TGTGCCAGCAGCTTTGGACAGTCCTACAATGAGCAGTTCTTC. Translation gives CASSFGQSYNEQFF. The full variable domain, with the rest looked up from reference TRBV5-5 and TRBJ2-1, is DAGVTQSPTHLIKTRGQQVTLRCSPISGHKSVSWYQQVLGQGPQFIFQYYEKEERGRGNFPDRFSARQFPNYSSELNVNALLLGDSALYLCASSFGQSYNEQFFGPGTRLTVL.

This clone was observed once. This chain joins TRBV28 and TRBJ2-1; 11 nucleotides match TRBD2. Germline V lookup: CDR1 MDHEN, CDR2 SYDVKM. CDR3 length: 16 residues. Losses at the gene ends were 3 bases for V and 3 bases for J; bases not matched to a gene: 4. The CDR3 nucleotides are TGTGCCAGCAGTTTCCCCGGACTAGCGGGCTACAATGAGCAGTTCTTC. Translated: CASSFPGLAGYNEQFF.

The chain combines TRBV5-4 with TRBJ1-6; D call uncertain. V lost 3 bases, J lost 6 bases, and 10 bases lay in between. CDR3 size: 14 residues. CDR1 is SGHNT, CDR2 YYREEE, per germline (reference sequence). CDR3 protein: CASSYDLGNSPLHF. The CDR3 nucleotides are TGTGCCAGCAGCTACGACTTGGGTAATTCACCCCTCCACTTT.